This T cell receptor beta chain was documented in a study of T cells after yellow fever vaccination (dated by TCRdb to between 2017 and 2020). Regarding the complete study: The SMART-Seq v4 Ultra Low Input RNA kit was used to prepare libraries from fractions with low cell numbers. Bulk TCR alpha and beta repertoires were sequenced longitudinally to track T-cell clones before and after primary and booster YFV17D yellow fever vaccination. Two healthy male donors made up the cohort, one aged 18 to 30 years and the other aged 30 to 40 years. Blood was collected at multiple timepoints before and after primary and secondary immunization, and bulk PBMC replicates and cell subsets were isolated.

Concerning this clonotype itself: Its antigen is not yet known. Base qualities are not at hand, and no much larger clone is one base apart.

Overall results and qualifications from the work: Because abundant contaminating clonotypes from the bulk population could be contained in FACS-sorted repertoires, computational filtering was required. Because only a couple of donors were included in the study, the extent to which the findings can be generalized is limited. Most clones expanded after primary vaccination (approximately 95% of CD4 and roughly 90% of CD8) were re-detected after the booster, suggesting that broad memory maintenance occurred. A small fraction of clonotypes showed up in both the CD4 and CD8 compartments, probably as a result of convergent recombination. Compared with the primary T-cell response, the secondary T-cell response was weaker but faster, peaking on day 5 rather than day 15.

The treatment or condition label, as the study defines it: live attenuated yellow fever vaccine strain. At each blood-draw timepoint, two biological replicates of bulk PBMCs were collected. A standard Ficoll-Paque protocol was used to isolate PBMCs from peripheral blood. RNA was extracted with TriZol from bulk PBMCs, CD4 and CD8 fractions, and dextramer-positive and dextramer-negative fractions. Sequenced on an Illumina NovaSeq 6000. Synthesis of TCR cDNA relied on 5'RACE template switching, a step that introduced a universal primer site along with unique molecular identifiers. Priming of cDNA synthesis was performed from both the TCR alpha and TCR beta constant segments. Libraries were amplified in two PCR steps, with sample barcodes and sequencing adapters added in the second step. Sequencing of libraries was performed on Illumina HiSeq 2500 (2x100 bp) or NovaSeq (2x150 bp). Per the authors' processing: Demultiplexing of reads and collapsing into UMI consensus sequences were performed with MIGEC, and V(D)J alignment was carried out with MiXCR. Vaccine-responding clonotypes were defined with edgeR using replicate PBMC samples, requiring FDR below 0.01 and a log2 fold change above 5 up to day 15. CD4 or CD8 identity was assigned to each bulk clonotype according to whether the clonotype was present at higher abundance in the sequenced CD4 repertoire or the sequenced CD8 repertoire. TCRdb cleaned the public reads at Q25 with fastp, built clones with MiXCR and kept in-frame beta chains. Duplicate CDR3 protein sequences are folded into a single record with the most common DNA and genes. The V and J calls, along with clone size, are taken from TCRdb and not from the paper's own processing. A total of some 420,000 distinct CDR3 sequences appear in this sample, roughly a sixth of them only once. Roughly a sixth of the sample lies in the top ten.

From the germline V gene, CDR1 is MNHEY and CDR2 is SVGAGI. The CDR3 sequence holds 11 residues, the cysteine and phenylalanine included. Only CDR3 DNA remains: 33 bases, in frame from the first base. V is pared back by 5 bases and J by 8 bases, with 8 bases lying between the germline termini. The sequence links TRBV6-5 to TRBJ2-3; there is no confident call for the D gene. Sequenced here: PBMCs, sampled before the yellow fever booster vaccination. The TCR was taken from a man aged 18 to 35 who received the YFV17D yellow fever vaccine. The encoded CDR3 is CASSNIGTQYF. The sequence in DNA is TGTGCCAGCAGTAACATCGGTACGCAGTATTTT.